The T cell receptor beta chain under discussion was sequenced for a study of cytomegalovirus exposure and HLA in healthy donors. At collection, donors were nominally healthy, but unrecorded immune exposures were probable. PCR primers comprised 60 Vbeta and 13 Jbeta primers. TCRdb's table, derived via immunoSEQ multiplex PCR, lists solely in-frame clones and lacks some. With about 72,000 clones in the sample, the ten largest clones hold under 3%. V was trimmed by 6 bases and J by 3 bases, leaving 6 bases between them. The germline CDR1 and CDR2 sequences are MNHNY and SVGAGI (reference sequence). The CDR3 is 11 residues long. Findings and limits, study-wide: Roughly uniform sequencing depth across donors was assumed, possibly incorrectly. 16,951 TCR beta sequences were associated with HLA alleles at 0.05 false discovery rate in a later analysis.

Of note for this clone: What it binds is not known.

The source material was PBMCs. The receptor was isolated from a man aged 40-55 years in good health and CMV-seronegative. The chain is built from TRBV6-6 and TRBJ2-7; D is uncertain. The CDR3 nucleotides read TGTGCCAGCAGACAGTACTACGAGCAGTACTTC. It specifies CASRQYYEQYF.